One T cell receptor beta chain is described in this entry. The sample belongs to a study of T cell changes during pregnancy in multiple sclerosis. Clones were read by immunoSEQ multiplex PCR, and TCRdb kept only the in-frame ones, dropping some. Of about 40,000 clones listed, about 90% were seen once; the top ten hold under 0.9%. Source: CD4+ T cells from peripheral blood mononuclear cells, taken before pregnancy. This receptor was obtained from a female donor with multiple sclerosis, enrolled in a pregnancy study.

The CDR3, as DNA: TGTGCCAGCAGCGTAGACGCGGCACGAGCTGGAAACACCATATATTTT. Protein: CASSVDAARAGNTIYF. The chain couples TRBV9 to TRBJ1-3; no clear D gene. Trimming cost V 0 bases and J 2 bases, with 12 bases left between them. The CDR3 totals 16 residues. CDR1 and CDR2 from the germline V gene are SGDLS and YYNGEE.